The 29 T cell receptor beta chains in this list originate from one sample, sequenced in a study of graft-versus-host responses after intestinal transplantation (dated by TCRdb to 2020 to 2023). Intraepithelial and lamina propria lymphocytes were isolated from graft specimens using dithiothreitol, EDTA incubations and collagenase D digestion. The library was produced with the immunoSEQ multiplex PCR assay. TCRdb mirrors the immuneACCESS table, restricted to in-frame sequences. Some clones are absent from its copies; in checked studies, under half trace to an unresolved V gene, and the reason for the others is unknown. In all, the sample holds about 3,300 clones, and approximately 74% of those were seen once. Together, the top ten hold around 10% of the sample. The source material was ileum tissue, sampled roughly 5 and 7 days after intestinal transplantation. These receptors were obtained from a human patient who received an intestinal transplant, so some T cells may come from the graft donor.

The J gene is TRBJ2-1, the V gene TRBV5-4; D not resolved. This CDR3 has 12 amino acids. Between the trimmed V and J ends, which lost 2 bases and 4 bases, there was a span of 4 bases. The germline V gene has CDR1 SGHNT and CDR2 YYREEE (reference sequence). In DNA form, the CDR3 reads TGTGCCAGCAGCTTATGGTACAATGAGCAGTTCTTC. Its translation: CASSLWYNEQFF.

The rearrangement uses TRBV5-6 and TRBJ2-5, with 7 bases that match TRBD2. TRBJ2-7 matches the DNA end more closely, so the J call is doubtful. Germline V CDR1 and CDR2: SGHDT, YYEEEE. The CDR3 totals 14 residues. Here the CDR3 DNA reads TGTGCCAGCAGCTTAAATGGCGGGAGCGTCGAGCAGTACTTC. The encoded protein is CASSLNGGSVEQYF.

This clone ranks as large. V gene TRBV6-5 combines with J gene TRBJ2-7, with 7 bases aligning to TRBD2. The CDR3 length is 15 residues. CDR1 MNHEY and CDR2 SVGAGI come from the germline V gene. V was pared by 2 bases and J by 3 bases, with 7 bases of the junction left unmatched. DNA of the CDR3: TGTGCCAGCAGTTACGTGGGAGGGGTGGGCTACGAGCAGTACTTC. Translating it yields CASSYVGGVGYEQYF.

This clone was seen a few times. The sample carries other DNA sequences with the same CDR3. The rearrangement uses TRBV9 and TRBJ2-7, with D unclear. Trimming shortened V by 0 bases and J by 0 bases, and 13 bases separated the two germline ends. This CDR3 has 16 residues. Looked up from germline, CDR1 is SGDLS and CDR2 is YYNGEE. CDR3 loop: CASSVDPGPPSYEQYF. The CDR3 region has the DNA TGTGCCAGCAGCGTAGACCCAGGTCCTCCCTCCTACGAGCAGTACTTC.

Here the CDR3 DNA reads TGTGCCAGCAGTGACGCGGAGACCCAGTACTTC. Translating it yields CASSDAETQYF. The rearrangement joins TRBV25-1 to TRBJ2-5; no reliable D call. CDR3 length: 11 residues. The germline V gene has CDR1 MGHDK and CDR2 SYGVNS. Deletions cut 3 bases from V and 5 bases from J, with 4 bases between.

The gene calls are TRBV4-1 and TRBJ2-3; D not resolved. The CDR3 sequence is 13 residues long. V lost 0 bases and J 2 bases, leaving 3 bases between the germline ends. CDR1 MGHRA and CDR2 YSYEKL come from the germline V gene. The CDR3 loop is CASSQDNTDTQYF. The CDR3 DNA sequence: TGCGCCAGCAGCCAAGACAACACAGATACGCAGTATTTT.

This sequence joins TRBV25-1 and TRBJ2-5; TRBD2 aligns across 10 bases. This CDR3 has 15 amino acids. With 4 bases clipped from V and 3 bases from J, the junction kept 5 bases outside the gene matches. Germline V gene data show CDR1 as MGHDK and CDR2 as SYGVNS. CDR3 DNA: TGTGCCAGCAGTGGGCTAGCGGGGGCTAAAGAGACCCAGTACTTC. Amino acids: CASSGLAGAKETQYF.

V gene TRBV5-5 combines with J gene TRBJ1-6, with 8 bases identical to TRBD1. V dropped 3 bases and J dropped 5; count of bases not matched to a gene: 1. Germline-derived CDR1 and CDR2 are SGHKS and YYEKEE (reference sequence). The length of the CDR3 is 14 residues. CDR3 in DNA: TGTGCCAGCAGCTACAGGGGGAATAATTCACCCCTCCACTTT. This sequence encodes CASSYRGNNSPLHF.

Only one count was recorded for this clone. The chain couples TRBV12-5 to TRBJ1-1; possible D gene TRBD1, 6 bases. Germline CDR1 reads LGHNT; CDR2 reads FRNRAP. There are 17 residues in the CDR3. Trimming stripped 0 bases from V and 5 bases from J, with 19 bases between. The chain's CDR3 is CASGLVNVTGRRTEAFF. The CDR3 coding sequence is TGTGCTAGTGGTTTGGTGAACGTCACAGGGCGGCGGACTGAAGCTTTCTTT.

The table lists this clone with a few counts. The chain carries TRBV11-2 and TRBJ2-2, with 7 bases that match TRBD2. The CDR3 length is 13 residues. Germline CDR1 is SGHAT and CDR2 is FQNNGV. V gave up 7 bases and J gave up 5 bases; unmatched junction bases: 4. CDR3 nucleotide sequence: TGTGCCAGCACCGTGCGGGGGACCGGGGAGCTGTTTTTT. This codes for CASTVRGTGELFF.

This clone was seen a few times. The chain is built from TRBV25-1 and TRBJ2-7, with D possibly TRBD2 on 6 matching bases. This CDR3 has 16 residues. V gave up 3 bases and J gave up 2 bases, with 17 bases separating them. The germline V gene encodes CDR1 MGHDK and CDR2 SYGVNS. The CDR3 loop is CASSEVYMGRPYEQYF. The CDR3 DNA follows: TGTGCCAGCAGTGAGGTATATATGGGGAGGCCCTACGAGCAGTACTTC.

The chain couples TRBV2 to TRBJ2-7, with TRBD1 matching over 7 bases. The CDR3 has 16 amino acids. From germline, CDR1 is SNHLY and CDR2 FYNNEI. J gave up 1 base and V 5 bases, and 11 bases lay outside the gene matches. DNA of the CDR3: TGTGCCAGCAGTCGCACAGGGGTTTTTGTATCCTACGAGCAGTACTTC. Translating it yields CASSRTGVFVSYEQYF.

The chain couples TRBV7-8 to TRBJ1-1; unclear D gene. This CDR3 is built from 13 residues. The germline V and J ends were trimmed by 1 base and 1 base, with 4 bases remaining between them. The germline V gene encodes CDR1 SGHVS and CDR2 FQNEAQ. CDR3 DNA: TGTGCCAGCAGCTTAGGACAGAACACTGAAGCTTTCTTT. It translates to CASSLGQNTEAFF.

To note about this clone: Other DNA sequences of this sample code for an identical CDR3. The V call is TRBV12-5, the J call TRBJ2-1, with 7 bases matching TRBD1. The CDR3 runs 13 residues. The J segment lost 12 bases and the V segment lost 0 bases, leaving 5 bases of the junction unmatched. From germline, CDR1 is LGHNT and CDR2 FRNRAP. The CDR3 sequence is CASGLVRRGRQFF. The CDR3 DNA reads TGTGCTAGTGGTTTGGTACGAAGGGGGCGGCAGTTCTTC. Filled out from reference TRBV12-5 and TRBJ2-1, the complete variable domain reads DARVTQTPRHKVTEMGQEVTMRCQPILGHNTVFWYRQTMMQGLELLAYFRNRAPLDDSGMPKDRFSAEMPDATLATLKIQPSEPRDSAVYFCASGLVRRGRQFFGPGTRLTVL.

This chain links TRBV10-3 with TRBJ2-2, with 16 bases matching TRBD2. V lost 0 bases, J lost 3 bases, and 7 bases stayed unmatched. The germline gives CDR1 ENHRY, CDR2 SYGVKD. This CDR3 region has 20 residues. The CDR3 sequence: CAISESGLAGGPRHTGELFF. The CDR3 DNA reads as TGTGCCATCAGTGAGTCGGGACTAGCGGGAGGGCCCAGACACACCGGGGAGCTGTTTTTT.

This clone has just one count. The CDR3 coding sequence is TGTGCCAGCGCAGGGCGGGGTCATAACACAGATACGCAGTATTTT. Its protein product is CASAGRGHNTDTQYF. The V gene is TRBV9, the J gene TRBJ2-3, with a tentative D call TRBD2 (6 bases). The V end lost 7 bases, the J end lost 2 bases, and 17 bases lay between the germline ends. Germline lookup yields CDR1 SGDLS and CDR2 YYNGEE. The CDR3 extends over 15 amino acids.

The chain combines TRBV5-1 with TRBJ2-3; 13 bases map to TRBD2. Germline lookup yields CDR1 SGHRS and CDR2 YFSETQ. J lost 2 bases, V lost 1 base, and 1 base had no gene match. This CDR3 spans 16 amino acids. The CDR3 sequence is CASSLTSGGATDTQYF. CDR3 DNA: TGCGCCAGCAGCTTGACTAGCGGGGGGGCCACAGATACGCAGTATTTT. The complete variable domain, with remaining parts taken from reference TRBV5-1 and TRBJ2-3, reads KAGVTQTPRYLIKTRGQQVTLSCSPISGHRSVSWYQQTPGQGLQFLFEYFSETQRNKGNFPGRFSGRQFSNSRSEMNVSTLELGDSALYLCASSLTSGGATDTQYFGPGTRLTVL.

This clone was observed a handful of times. The J gene is TRBJ2-5, the V gene TRBV5-1, with D perhaps matching TRBD1 (5 bases). Per the germline V gene, CDR1 is SGHRS and CDR2 is YFSETQ. V lost 0 bases to trimming and J lost 2 bases, with 11 bases between them. The length of the CDR3 is 15 residues. CDR3 DNA sequence: TGCGCCAGCAGCTTGGACAGGAGACGACAAGAGACCCAGTACTTC. Amino acid sequence: CASSLDRRRQETQYF.

This clone was picked up one time. V and J are TRBV10-3 and TRBJ2-7, with unresolved D. V was clipped by 0 bases and J by 0 bases, with 12 bases between them. From germline, CDR1 is ENHRY and CDR2 SYGVKD. This CDR3 comprises 16 residues. CDR3 DNA sequence: TGTGCCATCAGTGAGTCAGGTTCGAGAGGCTCCTACGAGCAGTACTTC. Residues: CAISESGSRGSYEQYF.

The V and J genes are TRBV30 and TRBJ2-3; 8 bases align to TRBD2. Trimming at V came to 5 bases and at J to 5 bases, leaving 12 bases not matched to a gene. The CDR3 is made up of 15 amino acids. In germline, CDR1 is GTSNPN, CDR2 SVGIG (reference sequence). Here the CDR3 reads CAWGSSGRSRDTQYF. The CDR3 nucleotides read TGTGCCTGGGGTTCTAGCGGGCGGTCTAGAGATACGCAGTATTTT.

This clone was observed a few times. The chain has TRBV25-1 and TRBJ1-3; 7 bases match TRBD1. V lost 2 bases, J lost 2 bases, and 0 bases stayed unmatched. The CDR3 has 14 amino acids. CDR1 is MGHDK, CDR2 SYGVNS, per germline. Here the CDR3 DNA reads TGTGCCAGCAGTGAACAGGGGGCTGGAAACACCATATATTTT. This sequence encodes CASSEQGAGNTIYF.

The chain combines TRBV7-2 with TRBJ2-3; the match to TRBD2 covers 7 bases. There are 19 residues in the CDR3. V lost 0 bases and J lost 0; bases outside the gene matches: 12. CDR1 is SGHTA, CDR2 FQGNSA, per germline. The CDR3, as DNA: TGTGCCAGCAGCTTAGCGCGGACTAGACCCCTTTTTAGCACAGATACGCAGTATTTT. Its protein is CASSLARTRPLFSTDTQYF.

This clone was recorded a few times. The chain combines TRBV25-1 with TRBJ2-5; D is unclear. The CDR3 has 14 amino acids. Germline CDR1 is MGHDK and CDR2 is SYGVNS. The V gene lost 4 bases and the J gene lost 4 bases, with 13 bases spanning the gap. Written as DNA, the CDR3 is TGTGCCAGCAGTGCCCAACATCCCCCAGAGACCCAGTACTTC. Translating it yields CASSAQHPPETQYF.

The CDR3 coding sequence is TGTGCCAGCAGTGGACAGGGCAATCAGCCCCAGCATTTT. Its protein is CASSGQGNQPQHF. J is TRBJ1-5 and V is TRBV25-1, with D possibly TRBD1 on 6 matching bases. In germline, CDR1 is MGHDK, CDR2 SYGVNS. The CDR3 spans 13 residues. Trimming shortened V by 4 bases and J by 2 bases, and 6 bases separated the two germline ends.

The rearrangement uses TRBV18 and TRBJ2-3; TRBD2 matches at 10 bases. Losses at the gene ends were 3 bases for V and 3 bases for J; bases not matched to a gene: 0. Germline V gene lookup returns CDR1 KGHSH and CDR2 LQKENI. The CDR3 loop spans 14 amino acids. CDR3 coding DNA: TGTGCCAGCTCACCGACTAGCGGGACAGATACGCAGTATTTT. Protein sequence: CASSPTSGTDTQYF.

DNA of the CDR3: TGTGCCAGCAGCAAGGTTAGCGGGAGCTCCCCCTCCTACGAGCAGTACTTC. The encoded protein is CASSKVSGSSPSYEQYF. This chain links TRBV21-1 with TRBJ2-7; TRBD2 reflects the table's D call only, with no check against the DNA. TRBV21-1 is labeled a pseudogene. CDR3 length equals 17 residues.

V is TRBV6-1 and J is TRBJ2-5; D may be TRBD2 (6 bases). Deletions cut 6 bases from V and 2 bases from J, with 7 bases between. The CDR3 extends over 12 amino acids. The germline gives CDR1 MNHNS, CDR2 SASEGT. Here the CDR3 DNA reads TGTGCCAGCAGCGGGACTCAAGAGACCCAGTACTTC. Protein product: CASSGTQETQYF.

This chain joins TRBV6-6 and TRBJ2-7, with TRBD2 matching over 9 bases. The germline V gene has CDR1 MNHNY and CDR2 SVGAGI (reference sequence). This CDR3 has 13 amino acids. Losses at the gene ends were 7 bases for V and 5 bases for J; bases not matched to a gene: 6. CDR3 sequence (DNA): TGTGCCAGCAAGCTAGCGGGAATCGACGAGCAGTACTTC. It is translated as CASKLAGIDEQYF.

This clone has only a few counts. This chain joins TRBV10-3 and TRBJ2-7; 8 nucleotides line up with TRBD2. Germline CDR1 is ENHRY and CDR2 is SYGVKD. Trimming at V came to 9 bases and at J to 1 base, leaving 5 bases not matched to a gene. The CDR3 has 13 amino acids. The CDR3 loop reads CAIWASGSYEQYF. The DNA of the CDR3 is TGTGCCATATGGGCTAGCGGGTCCTACGAGCAGTACTTC.